One and the same sample provided the 21 T cell receptor beta chains below, sequenced in a study of Graves' ophthalmopathy and Graves' hyperthyroidism. The authors amplified TCR beta CDR3 regions, and they did so from RNA transcripts for repertoire sequencing. In the first round, RT-PCR was carried out with HTBI primers, and a multiplex PCR formed the second round. TCRdb fed the multiplex PCR reads into MiXCR, producing one record per CDR3 protein. Of over a million distinct CDR3 sequences detected, 35% to 40% appear once; the ten largest clones hold approximately 10%. The sequenced material came from peripheral blood or thyroid tissue (not recorded which). The receptor set was obtained from an adult man with Graves' hyperthyroidism.

The J gene is TRBJ2-7, the V gene TRBV5-1; 8 nucleotides match TRBD2. Trimming cost V 5 bases and J 3 bases; bases outside gene matches: 7. This CDR3 has 14 residues. Germline V CDR1 and CDR2: SGHRS, YFSETQ. CDR3 protein: CASRPSGGFYEQYF. DNA of the CDR3: TGCGCCAGCAGACCGAGCGGGGGATTCTACGAGCAGTACTTC.

Worth noting for this clonotype: The final CDR3 position lacks the conserved phenylalanine or tryptophan, pointing to a likely read error. The DNA is omitted, as the CDR3 cannot be located on it reliably, and the CDR3 follows TCRdb's listing. The chain employs TRBV5-1 and TRBJ1-4; the D call TRBD1 from the table was never checked on the DNA. 10 amino acids form the CDR3, both terminal residues included. Germline CDR1 SGHRS, CDR2 YFSETQ. The CDR3 protein is CASSGVTGNA.

The CDR3 sequence is CSVEVLRANVLTF. The CDR3 DNA sequence: TGCAGCGTTGAAGTCCTCAGGGCCAACGTCCTGACTTTC. This sequence joins TRBV29-1 and TRBJ2-6; D unclear. CDR3 length: 13 residues. From germline, CDR1 is SQVTM and CDR2 ANQGSEA. The V end lost 1 base, the J end lost 5 bases, and 6 bases lay between the germline ends.

This clonotype appeared once. The V and J genes are TRBV29-1 and TRBJ1-5; 11 bases align to TRBD1. The CDR3 runs to 13 residues. Germline-derived CDR1 and CDR2 are SQVTM and ANQGSEA. The V and J ends lost 4 bases and 13 bases, in that order; junction bases with no gene match: 9. CDR3 region: CSVGIGTGGDQHF. The CDR3 DNA is TGCAGCGTTGGGATAGGGACAGGGGGTGATCAGCATTTT.

The sample holds many counts of this clonotype. The junction and the germline gene differ at one end; a read error may be behind it. The chain is built from TRBV2 and TRBJ2-7; the D is unclear. Germline CDR1 and CDR2: SNHLY and FYNNEI. The CDR3 totals 11 residues. CDR3 DNA sequence: TGCGCCAGCTCTGACGGGTACGAGCAGTACTTC. This translates into CASSDGYEQYF. Full variable domain (rest looked up from reference TRBV2 and TRBJ2-7): EPEVTQTPSHQVTQMGQEVILRCVPISNHLYFYWYRQILGQKVEFLVSFYNNEISEKSEIFDDQFSVERPDGSNFTLKIRSTKLEDSAMYFCASSDGYEQYFGPGTRLTVT.

About this clonotype: A read error may produce the germline difference seen at one junction end. The rearrangement uses TRBV7-2 and TRBJ2-7; D assignment may be TRBD1 or TRBD2 (5 bases each). CDR1 and CDR2 (germline): SGHTA, FQGNSA. CDR3 length equals 13 residues. Here the CDR3 reads CASSLGLGREISF. The DNA of the CDR3 is TGTGCCAGCAGCTTAGGTCTGGGACGTGAGATTTCCTTC.

In this sample, this clonotype turned up a few times. This rearrangement joins TRBV7-9 to TRBJ1-2; 7 bases line up with TRBD1. This CDR3 is built from 14 residues. CDR1 is SEHNR, CDR2 FQNEAQ, per germline (reference sequence). The trim removed 8 bases at V and 4 bases at J, leaving 10 bases unmatched. This chain's CDR3 is CASSRTGSGYGYTF. The CDR3 DNA follows: TGTGCCAGCTCACGGACAGGTAGCGGCTATGGCTACACCTTC. Based on the CDR3 plus reference TRBV7-9 and TRBJ1-2, the full variable domain is DTGVSQNPRHKITKRGQNVTFRCDPISEHNRLYWYRQTLGQGPEFLTYFQNEAQLEKSRLLSDRFSAERPKGSFSTLEIQRTEQGDSAMYLCASSRTGSGYGYTFGSGTRLTVV.

This clonotype was seen a single time. V is TRBV2 and J is TRBJ1-5; TRBD1 agrees at 7 bases. V was clipped by 7 bases and J by 0 bases; unmatched bases: 6. Germline CDR1 and CDR2: SNHLY and FYNNEI. This CDR3 region has 15 residues. The CDR3 spells CASNPDRHSNQPQHF. CDR3 DNA sequence: TGTGCCAGCAACCCGGACAGGCATAGCAATCAGCCCCAGCATTTT.

This clonotype appeared a few times. The rearrangement joins TRBV19 to TRBJ1-1, with D maybe TRBD1 (5 bases). CDR3 length: 15 amino acids. With 7 bases removed from V and 0 bases from J, the gap between germline ends came to 15 bases. Germline CDR1 reads LNHDA; CDR2 reads SQIVND (reference sequence). The CDR3 region is CASTRRGPMNTEAFF. The CDR3 DNA follows: TGTGCCAGTACTAGAAGGGGCCCGATGAACACTGAAGCTTTCTTT.

The CDR3 loop reads CASTPAGRDYEQYF. Here the CDR3 DNA reads TGTGCCAGCACCCCGGCAGGGCGGGACTACGAGCAGTACTTC. The gene calls are TRBV6-2 or TRBV6-3 and TRBJ2-7, with D maybe TRBD2 (6 bases). V dropped 7 bases and J dropped 3 bases, with 16 bases sitting between them. Germline CDR1 is MNHEY and CDR2 is SVGEGT. This CDR3 has 14 amino acids.

The chain is built from TRBV20-1 and TRBJ2-7, with TRBD1 matching over 7 bases. The J call may be wrong; the DNA end is better matched by TRBJ2-5. CDR3 length: 14 residues. From germline, CDR1 is DFQATT and CDR2 SNEGSKA (reference sequence). The CDR3 protein is CSANRQGVRETQYF. The CDR3 DNA sequence: TGCAGTGCAAATAGACAGGGAGTAAGGGAGACCCAGTACTTC.

The genes are TRBV12-3 or TRBV12-4 and TRBJ2-2; perhaps TRBD1 as D (6 bases). V lost 5 bases and J 2 bases, leaving 12 bases between the germline ends. The length of the CDR3 is 15 residues. The CDR3 DNA reads TGTGCCAGCAGTGACACAGGGTCCAACACCGGGGAGCTGTTTTTT. Translation gives CASSDTGSNTGELFF.

The rearrangement joins TRBV7-9 to TRBJ2-6; 10 bases are shared with TRBD2. Germline CDR1 reads SEHNR; CDR2 reads FQNEAQ (reference sequence). V shed 1 base, J shed 4 bases, and the junction held 4 bases outside the gene matches. The CDR3 has 17 amino acids. CDR3 nucleotides: TGTGCCAGCAGCTTAGACGGGACTAGCGAGGGGGCCAACGTCCTGACTTTC. As protein: CASSLDGTSEGANVLTF. The full variable domain, its missing parts supplied by reference TRBV7-9 and TRBJ2-6, is DTGVSQNPRHKITKRGQNVTFRCDPISEHNRLYWYRQTLGQGPEFLTYFQNEAQLEKSRLLSDRFSAERPKGSFSTLEIQRTEQGDSAMYLCASSLDGTSEGANVLTFGAGSRLTVL.

The V and J genes are TRBV12-3 or TRBV12-4 and TRBJ1-1, with 9 positions matching TRBD1. Losses at the gene ends were 2 bases for V and 4 bases for J; bases not matched to a gene: 5. The CDR3 extends over 15 amino acids. CDR3 protein: CASSLTGGPGTEAFF. The DNA of the CDR3 is TGTGCCAGCAGTTTAACAGGGGGCCCGGGCACTGAAGCTTTCTTT.

The chain has TRBV27 and TRBJ2-7; D might be TRBD1 or TRBD2, each matching 6 bases. The V and J ends lost 6 bases and 5 bases respectively, with 20 bases between them. There are 15 residues in the CDR3. Looked up from germline, CDR1 is MNHEY and CDR2 is SMNVEV (reference sequence). The CDR3 DNA reads as TGTGCCAGCAGCAGGTGGGGGGCAGAAGTGGACGAGCAGTACTTC. Encoded protein: CASSRWGAEVDEQYF.

This chain joins TRBV28 and TRBJ1-5, with 8 nucleotides matching TRBD1. V lost 5 bases to trimming and J lost 5 bases; unmatched junction nucleotides: 8. Germline-derived CDR1 and CDR2 are MDHEN and SYDVKM. This CDR3 has 15 residues. In DNA form, the CDR3 reads TGTGCCAGCAGTCCACTATTACAGGGGGATCAGCCCCAGCATTTT. Its protein product is CASSPLLQGDQPQHF.

This clonotype came up many times. The chain links TRBV7-3 to TRBJ2-2, with 7 bases matching TRBD1. After removal of 1 base from V and 3 bases from J, the junction contained 5 bases not matched to a gene. The CDR3 sequence is 16 residues long. Germline CDR1 is SGHTA and CDR2 is FQGTGA. The CDR3 bases are TGTGCCAGCAGCTTAATCCCGGGACAGTACACCGGGGAGCTGTTTTTT. Residues: CASSLIPGQYTGELFF.

The chain employs TRBV29-1 and TRBJ1-5, with TRBD1 identical over 8 bases. Per the germline V gene, CDR1 is SQVTM and CDR2 is ANQGSEA. V lost 5 bases, J lost 13 bases, and 10 bases stayed unmatched. This CDR3 spans 12 amino acids. CDR3 loop: CSVRQGAYEQHF. DNA for the CDR3: TGCAGCGTTCGGCAGGGGGCCTACGAGCAGCATTTT. The variable domain in full, completed from reference TRBV29-1 and TRBJ1-5, reads SAVISQKPSRDICQRGTSLTIQCQVDSQVTMMFWYRQQPGQSLTLIATANQGSEATYESGFVIDKFPISRPNLTFSTLTVSNMSPEDSSIYLCSVRQGAYEQHFGDGTRLSIL.

This clonotype was seen at least ten times. V and J are TRBV7-9 and TRBJ2-2; 9 bases match TRBD1. Germline CDR1 reads SEHNR; CDR2 reads FQNEAQ (reference sequence). The CDR3 has 15 residues. Trimming cost V 5 bases and J 1 base; bases outside gene matches: 2. The CDR3 DNA reads TGTGCCAGCAGCGCGGGACAGGGGAACACCGGGGAGCTGTTTTTT. Encoded protein: CASSAGQGNTGELFF.

As to this clonotype: This is likely a read error, given that the CDR3 carries no conserved phenylalanine or tryptophan at its end. The chain links TRBV5-1 to TRBJ1-2; D is ambiguous. Germline V CDR1 and CDR2: SGHRS, YFSETQ. V lost 0 bases to trimming and J lost 7 bases, with 10 bases between them. The CDR3 totals 13 residues. The CDR3 DNA reads as TGCGCCAGCAGCTTGGATTGGGTCGGTGGCTACACCTGC. Protein: CASSLDWVGGYTC.

J is TRBJ2-7 and V is TRBV29-1, with D possibly matching TRBD2 (5 bases). CDR3 size: 13 residues. V shed 6 bases and J shed 2 bases, with 14 bases lying between them. The V gene's germline CDR1 is SQVTM and CDR2 ANQGSEA. Written as DNA, the CDR3 is TGCAGCGTCGTCGGACTCCCCGCCTACGAGCAGTACTTC. Amino acid sequence: CSVVGLPAYEQYF.